The 17 T cell receptor beta chains presented below share a single source sample, sequenced in a study of blood T cell repertoires in COVID-19 (TCRdb year 2020). The library was obtained by the immunoSEQ multiplex PCR assay. TCRdb re-hosts the immuneACCESS table, in-frame sequences only. Its copies lack some clones; in the studies checked, an unresolved V gene accounts for under half of them, and the cause for the rest is not known. The sample table holds 200,000 to 250,000 clones, of which more than 80% were seen once. Roughly 3% of the sample goes to the ten largest clones. Sequences were obtained from peripheral blood. These receptors came from a man aged 25 to 40 with COVID-19, enrolled during active disease.

About this clone itself: The junction and the germline gene differ at one end; a read error may be behind it. The V gene is TRBV3-1 (or the pseudogene TRBV3-2), the J gene TRBJ1-2; 7 bases are a match to TRBD1. This CDR3 spans 13 amino acids. The germline gives CDR1 LGHDT, CDR2 YNNKEL (reference sequence). The CDR3, as DNA: TGTGCCAGCAGCCAAGGGGGACAGTATGGTTACACCTTC. Its protein is CASSQGGQYGYTF.

V gene TRBV23-1 combines with J gene TRBJ2-7, with TRBD1 matching 9 bases. TRBV23-1 is marked as an open reading frame, function uncertain. Unmatched junction bases numbered 9, after V lost 0 bases and J lost 0 bases. This CDR3 has 18 amino acids. CDR3 region: CASSQSTPGTGTSYEQYF. CDR3 in DNA: TGCGCCAGCAGTCAATCCACTCCCGGGACAGGGACCTCCTACGAGCAGTACTTC.

The J gene is TRBJ2-1, the V gene TRBV19; D is perhaps TRBD1 (5 bases). Trimming shortened V by 4 bases and J by 4 bases, and 20 bases separated the two germline ends. Germline CDR1 is LNHDA and CDR2 is SQIVND (reference sequence). This CDR3 has 17 amino acids. The CDR3 sequence: CASSTHATGDQYNEQFF. For the CDR3, the DNA is TGTGCCAGTAGTACCCATGCTACAGGTGACCAGTACAATGAGCAGTTCTTC.

The genes are TRBV7-9 and TRBJ1-1, with 8 bases fitting TRBD1. The CDR3 is made up of 14 amino acids. Germline V CDR1 and CDR2: SEHNR, FQNEAQ (reference sequence). V gave up 5 bases and J gave up 7 bases; unmatched junction bases: 9. The CDR3 nucleotides are TGTGCCAGCAGCCCTTCACAGGGGGTCGGTGAAGCTTTCTTT. It specifies CASSPSQGVGEAFF.

The chain uses TRBV18 and TRBJ1-5, with TRBD1 matching over 7 bases. The CDR3 spans 17 residues. J was trimmed by 4 bases and V by 0 bases; bases with no gene match: 9. The germline gives CDR1 KGHSH, CDR2 LQKENI. CDR3 loop: CASSPPLRGGENQPQHF. Here the CDR3 DNA reads TGTGCCAGCTCACCACCGTTACGAGGGGGCGAAAATCAGCCCCAGCATTTT. Supplemented by reference TRBV18 and TRBJ1-5, the full variable domain reads NAGVMQNPRHLVRRRGQEARLRCSPMKGHSHVYWYRQLPEEGLKFMVYLQKENIIDESGMPKERFSAEFPKEGPSILRIQQVVRGDSAAYFCASSPPLRGGENQPQHFGDGTRLSIL.

The V call is TRBV6-6, the J call TRBJ2-3, with a possible D match to TRBD1 (5 bases). The germline V and J ends were trimmed by 6 bases and 1 base, with 26 bases remaining between them. The CDR3 consists of 19 residues. CDR1 and CDR2 (germline): MNHNY, SVGAGI (reference sequence). CDR3 coding DNA: TGTGCCAGCAGCCGAATTGGGGCGAATGCCCCTTTGGGCACAGATACGCAGTATTTT. It is translated as CASSRIGANAPLGTDTQYF.

The CDR3 reads CASSKDSSGGGEQYF. CDR3 DNA: TGTGCCAGCAGCAAAGACTCCAGCGGGGGTGGCGAGCAGTACTTC. The gene calls are TRBV21-1 and TRBJ2-7; the D call in the table, TRBD2, was not verified against the DNA. TRBV21-1 constitutes a pseudogene. This CDR3 spans 15 amino acids.

J is TRBJ1-3 and V is TRBV6-5, with a weak D call TRBD1 (5 bases). Trimming removed 2 bases from V and 1 base from J, with 9 bases in between. The CDR3 consists of 15 residues. CDR1 and CDR2 from the germline V gene are MNHEY and SVGAGI. This CDR3 reads CASSYGGGSGNTIYF. The CDR3 nucleotides read TGTGCCAGCAGTTACGGGGGGGGATCTGGAAACACCATATATTTT.

The V call is TRBV28, the J call TRBJ1-4; TRBD1 is a possible D gene (5 bases). Trimming took off 6 bases at V and 6 bases at J, with 14 bases between the two ends. This CDR3 is 14 amino acids long. Per the germline V gene, CDR1 is MDHEN and CDR2 is SYDVKM. CDR3 sequence (DNA): TGTGCCAGCAGCCGGGGGAGGGGACATGAAAAACTGTTTTTT. This codes for CASSRGRGHEKLFF. The variable domain in full, with the rest retrieved from reference TRBV28 and TRBJ1-4, is DVKVTQSSRYLVKRTGEKVFLECVQDMDHENMFWYRQDPGLGLRLIYFSYDVKMKEKGDIPEGYSVSREKKERFSLILESASTNQTSMYLCASSRGRGHEKLFFGSGTQLSVL.

J is TRBJ2-1 and V is TRBV15; 11 bases fit TRBD2. Losses at the gene ends were 5 bases for V and 6 bases for J; bases not matched to a gene: 12. Per germline, CDR1 LNHNV and CDR2 YYDKDF (reference sequence). The CDR3 totals 17 residues. CDR3 protein: CATSPRLLAGVGNEQFF. The CDR3 nucleotides read TGTGCCACCAGCCCCCGATTACTAGCGGGAGTTGGCAATGAGCAGTTCTTC.

The genes are TRBV5-1 and TRBJ2-2; D is possibly TRBD2 (6 bases). The CDR3 spans 16 residues. The ends were cut back, 3 bases at V and 2 bases at J, with 14 bases in the middle. Looked up from germline, CDR1 is SGHRS and CDR2 is YFSETQ. CDR3 protein: CASSSFRGTNTGELFF. In nucleotides, the CDR3 is TGCGCCAGCAGCTCCTTCCGGGGGACCAACACCGGGGAGCTGTTTTTT.

This chain links TRBV28 with TRBJ1-2; D is possibly TRBD1 (5 bases). CDR1 and CDR2 from the germline V gene are MDHEN and SYDVKM. V was pared by 2 bases and J by 4 bases, with 11 bases between. CDR3 length equals 14 residues. CDR3: CASSLGGAVYGYTF. The DNA of the CDR3 is TGTGCCAGCAGTTTAGGAGGGGCGGTCTATGGCTACACCTTC.

This clone was detected only once. The chain is built from TRBV7-3 and TRBJ2-2; TRBD2 might be the D (6 bases). This CDR3 is built from 16 residues. Trimming took 5 bases from V and 3 from J, leaving 16 bases between them. Per germline, CDR1 SGHTA and CDR2 FQGTGA. The CDR3 spells CASSRFSGRDTGELFF. CDR3 in DNA: TGTGCCAGCAGCAGATTTAGCGGAAGGGACACCGGGGAGCTGTTTTTT.

The gene calls are TRBV6-5 and TRBJ1-1; D unresolved. This CDR3 comprises 14 residues. Trimming shortened V by 6 bases and J by 0 bases, and 11 bases separated the two germline ends. CDR1 is MNHEY, CDR2 SVGAGI, per germline. The CDR3 region has the DNA TGTGCCAGCAGCTCTTACATTTTGAACACTGAAGCTTTCTTT. Its translation: CASSSYILNTEAFF.

This clone has more than one count but fewer than ten. The rearrangement uses TRBV2 and TRBJ2-7; weak D call: TRBD2 (5 bases). The length of the CDR3 is 13 residues. V was trimmed by 3 bases and J by 6 bases, leaving 12 bases between them. Germline V lookup: CDR1 SNHLY, CDR2 FYNNEI. The DNA of the CDR3 is TGTGCCAGCAGTGATTCTCTCCGGGGCGAGCAGTACTTC. Its protein is CASSDSLRGEQYF.

The DNA of the CDR3 is TGTGCCAGCAGCTCTTTTTTAGTGCCCCAAGAGACCCAGTACTTC. This codes for CASSSFLVPQETQYF. The chain employs TRBV28 and TRBJ2-5; D gene ambiguous. The germline CDR1 and CDR2 sequences are MDHEN and SYDVKM. V lost 6 bases, J lost 1 base, and 15 bases lay in between. The CDR3 loop spans 15 amino acids.

The V gene is TRBV6-1, the J gene TRBJ1-1; unclear D gene. CDR3 size: 16 residues. The V gene's germline CDR1 is MNHNS and CDR2 SASEGT. Trimming removed 4 bases at V and 3 bases at J, with 18 bases between. The CDR3 DNA sequence: TGTGCCAGCAGTGTTTTCCCGGGGAGGCGGGACACTGAAGCTTTCTTT. Translated: CASSVFPGRRDTEAFF.